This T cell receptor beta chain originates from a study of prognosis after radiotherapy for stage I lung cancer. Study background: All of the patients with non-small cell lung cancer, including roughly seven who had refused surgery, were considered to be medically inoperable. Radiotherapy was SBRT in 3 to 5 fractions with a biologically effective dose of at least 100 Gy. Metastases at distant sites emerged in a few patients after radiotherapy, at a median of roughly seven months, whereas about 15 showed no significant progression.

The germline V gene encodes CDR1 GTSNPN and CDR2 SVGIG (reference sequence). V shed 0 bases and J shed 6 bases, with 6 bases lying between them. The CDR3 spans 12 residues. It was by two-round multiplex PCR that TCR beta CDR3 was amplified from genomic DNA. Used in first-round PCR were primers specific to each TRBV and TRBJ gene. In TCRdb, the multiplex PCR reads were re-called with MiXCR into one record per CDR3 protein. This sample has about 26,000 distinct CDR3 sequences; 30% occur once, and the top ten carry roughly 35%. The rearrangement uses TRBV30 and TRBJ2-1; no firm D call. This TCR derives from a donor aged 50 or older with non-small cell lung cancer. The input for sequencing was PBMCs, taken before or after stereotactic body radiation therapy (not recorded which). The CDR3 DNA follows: TGTGCCTGGAGTGTACCCACCAATGAGCAGTTCTTC. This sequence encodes CAWSVPTNEQFF.